What follows describes a single T cell receptor beta chain. This sample is drawn from a study of blood T cell repertoires in COVID-19. V was trimmed by 6 bases and J by 5 bases, leaving 11 bases between them. The CDR3 loop spans 14 amino acids. Germline CDR1 is MNHNY and CDR2 is SVGAGI (reference sequence). Profiling relied on immunoSEQ multiplex PCR, and the TCRdb table lists in-frame clones only, not all of them. Found here are around 370,000 clones, about 90% of them singletons; the top ten hold roughly 3.5%. The sequenced material came from peripheral blood. This TCR derives from a woman aged 18-29 years who had recovered from COVID-19. The chain uses TRBV6-6 and TRBJ1-6; D remains unclear. For the CDR3, the DNA is TGTGCCAGCAGCGCGACTGAGGATAATTCACCCCTCCACTTT. Translation: CASSATEDNSPLHF.